This T cell receptor beta chain was obtained from a study of CD8 T cells in Susac syndrome. TCR beta sequencing was performed on blood CD8+ and CD4+ T cells. It was negative isolation that provided the CD8+ and CD4+ T cells, whereas TEMRA cells were enriched by FACS. Random hexamers served to reverse transcribe roughly 0.5 to 1 ug RNA. An immunoSEQ multiplex PCR amplified TCR beta CDR3 over 54 Vbeta and 13 Jbeta. TCRdb passed the immunoSEQ multiplex PCR reads through MiXCR, listing each CDR3 protein once. The sample carries about 430,000 distinct CDR3 sequences, approximately 89% recorded once. With 8 bases clipped from V and 0 bases from J, the junction kept 13 bases outside the gene matches. Germline CDR1 MDHEN, CDR2 SYDVKM. There are 17 residues in the CDR3.

The sample was CD8+ T cells from PBMCs. This rearrangement joins TRBV28 to TRBJ1-5; 7 bases are a match to TRBD1. This receptor was taken from a human donor with multiple sclerosis. This CDR3 reads CASGLDRSRYSNQPQHF. The DNA of the CDR3 is TGTGCCAGCGGCCTGGACAGGTCCAGATATAGCAATCAGCCCCAGCATTTT.